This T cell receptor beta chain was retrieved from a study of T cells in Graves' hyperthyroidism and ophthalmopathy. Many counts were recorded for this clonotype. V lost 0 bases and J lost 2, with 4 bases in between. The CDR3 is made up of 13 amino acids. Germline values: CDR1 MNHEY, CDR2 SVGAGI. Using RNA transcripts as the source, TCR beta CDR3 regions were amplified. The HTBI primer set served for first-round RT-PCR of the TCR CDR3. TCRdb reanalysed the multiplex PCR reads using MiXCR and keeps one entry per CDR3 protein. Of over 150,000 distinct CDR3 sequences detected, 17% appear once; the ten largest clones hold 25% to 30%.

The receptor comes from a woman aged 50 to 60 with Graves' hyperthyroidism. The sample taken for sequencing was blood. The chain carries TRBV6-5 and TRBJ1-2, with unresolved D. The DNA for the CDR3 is TGTGCCAGCAGTTACTCCCCCAACTATGGCTACACCTTC. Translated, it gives CASSYSPNYGYTF.